Listed below are T cell receptor beta chains from one sample, sequenced in a study of blood T cell repertoires in COVID-19. Repertoires were generated with immunoSEQ multiplex PCR, while TCRdb's copy carries only in-frame clones and drops some. The sample carries about 210,000 clones, around 83% recorded once. Input material: peripheral blood. These receptors came from a man aged 45-65 years with active or convalescent COVID-19. The CDR3 runs from the conserved cysteine through the conserved F or W. A D gene is named only where the DNA matches it firmly. Clone size is not always given. Where it is, it says once, few, many or a class for expanded clones.

>TRBV5-4|.|.
CASSLDRTYEQYF
>TRBV5-1|.|once
CASSLGTRYEQYF
>TRBV27|.|.
CASRTVGGNQPQHF
>TRBV5-1|.|few
CASSLVGGDTGELFF
>TRBV7-6|TRBD2|.
CASSLGAGGAYEQYF
>TRBV12-5|.|.
CASGFEEPQHF
>TRBV5-1|TRBD2|.
CASSPTPTSGRALGGSDTQYF
>TRBV7-2|.|once
CASSLGGMNTEAFF
>TRBV5-1|.|.
CASSPSVSSYNEQFF
>TRBV11-2|TRBD1|.
CASSLSDRGRFLYNSPLHF
>TRBV15|TRBD2|.
CATSLGTSGPGYTDTQYF
>TRBV19|.|.
CASSILVRGHGYTF
>TRBV7-9|TRBD2|.
CANGRAGGTDTQYF
>TRBV5-1|TRBD1|.
CASSFSGTGGNEQFF
>TRBV28|TRBD1|.
CASNSDREGYGYTF
>TRBV18|TRBD2|.
CASSLGLADEQFF
>TRBV3-1/TRBV3-2|.|.
CASRRTGPNYGYTF
>TRBV6-1|TRBD2|.
CASSERGLARGTGELFF
>TRBV18|.|.
CASSPVSQGDSPLHF
>TRBV11-2|.|.
CASSLDRGSNQPQHF
>TRBV28|TRBD1|.
CASILGGQGMNTEAFF
>TRBV18|TRBD1|.
CASSPRGQGSSADTQYF
>TRBV18|TRBD2|.
CASSREGRGTDTQYF
>TRBV11-2|TRBD1|.
CASSSEGQGFGEQYF
>TRBV4-2|.|.
CASSHPVLRGTDTQYF
>TRBV5-1|TRBD2|.
CASSPLAGLGTGELFF
>TRBV24-1|TRBD1|.
CATSDLYRGYGYTF
>TRBV7-6|.|.
CASSLWTPEAGGDTQYF
>TRBV28|.|.
CASSLSGSQETQYF
>TRBV13|.|few
CASSLRGYGGNTIYF
>TRBV5-1|TRBD2|.
CASSPRVTSWDVETQYF
>TRBV6-1|TRBD2|.
CASSELGTSGGRETQYF
>TRBV7-6|TRBD2|.
CASSLESAGGLGASYNEQFF
>TRBV9|TRBD2|.
CASSEGTSGIEEQYF
>TRBV4-1|TRBD1|.
CASSPRQGANTEAFF
>TRBV6-5|TRBD1|.
CASSPLTGGNEKLFF
>TRBV28|.|.
CASSPGTPNTEAFF
>TRBV5-1|.|.
CASGGAGAEQYF
>TRBV28|.|.
CASWGQGYEKLFF
>TRBV10-1|.|.
CARSQGFLYNSPLHF
>TRBV6-1|.|.
CASSESTGAHYGYTF
>TRBV2|.|.
CASRSRVLSTDTQYF
>TRBV9|.|.
CASSVAPDKTYEQYF
>TRBV29-1|TRBD1|.
CSVLSGTGGGNEQFF
>TRBV2|.|.
CASSEALEGGQPQHF
>TRBV7-9|.|.
CASSPWVGGGYEQYF
>TRBV28|.|.
CASSLNAARASYEQYF
>TRBV9|TRBD2|few
CASSTGGTSGDTQYF
>TRBV11-3|TRBD2|.
CASSLSAGGPYNEQFF
>TRBV6-5|TRBD1|.
CASSSGQGLEFGAFF
>TRBV5-6|TRBD1|.
CASSPGVGGGYGYTF
>TRBV5-1|TRBD1|.
CASSERQGEGGYTF
>TRBV15|.|.
CATSRNPIWEAGNTIYF
>TRBV12-3/TRBV12-4|TRBD2|.
CASIREGEQFF
>TRBV5-4|.|.
CASSFPRGANAGELFF
>TRBV19|.|.
CASNLGTSLTEAFF
>TRBV6-5|TRBD1|.
CASSRDRAAIQYF
>TRBV25-1|.|.
CASTGEATQYF